Listed here are 14 T cell receptor beta chains from one sample, sequenced in a study of OX40 agonist ivuxolimab in advanced cancers. Assay used: immunoSEQ multiplex PCR; TCRdb lists only in-frame clones, some missing. The sample shows roughly 55,000 clones, about 80% of them seen only once. Sequencing used CD4+ or CD8+ T cells sorted from blood, obtained in a trial of the OX40 agonist ivuxolimab. These TCRs come from an adult with an advanced solid tumor such as melanoma, head and neck, liver or kidney cancer.

The chain links TRBV7-9 to TRBJ2-7; D possibly uses TRBD1 or TRBD2 (5 bases each). Trimming shortened V by 10 bases and J by 0 bases, and 13 bases separated the two germline ends. This CDR3 is built from 13 residues. CDR1 is SEHNR and CDR2 is FQNEAQ in the germline V gene (reference sequence). DNA for the CDR3: TGTGCCACCCGGGACCGAAACTCCTACGAGCAGTACTTC. Protein: CATRDRNSYEQYF. Drawing the rest from reference TRBV7-9 and TRBJ2-7, the complete variable domain is DTGVSQNPRHKITKRGQNVTFRCDPISEHNRLYWYRQTLGQGPEFLTYFQNEAQLEKSRLLSDRFSAERPKGSFSTLEIQRTEQGDSAMYLCATRDRNSYEQYFGPGTRLTVT.

CDR3 nucleotide sequence: TGTGCCAGCAGTTCGCGCTTGGGACAGGAGGGCTATGGCTACACCTTC. The encoded protein is CASSSRLGQEGYGYTF. J is TRBJ1-2 and V is TRBV27; 8 bases are shared with TRBD1. CDR1 is MNHEY, CDR2 SMNVEV, per germline (reference sequence). Losses at the gene ends were 4 bases for V and 4 bases for J; bases not matched to a gene: 11. The CDR3 has 16 amino acids.

This chain links TRBV7-9 with TRBJ1-1; the D is unclear. V was trimmed by 7 bases and J by 5 bases, leaving 23 bases between them. CDR1 and CDR2 (germline): SEHNR, FQNEAQ (reference sequence). The CDR3 runs 16 residues. The CDR3 spells CASTEGPRDSGTEAFF. For the CDR3, the DNA is TGTGCCAGCACCGAAGGGCCTCGGGATTCGGGGACTGAAGCTTTCTTT.

The rearrangement joins TRBV11-2 to TRBJ2-4, with TRBD2 identical over 8 bases. The CDR3 covers 16 residues. Unmatched junction bases numbered 4, after V lost 2 bases and J lost 1 base. Germline CDR1 is SGHAT and CDR2 is FQNNGV. CDR3 loop: CASSLRSGGAKNIQYF. The DNA for the CDR3 is TGTGCCAGCAGCTTAAGGTCGGGAGGGGCCAAAAACATTCAGTACTTC.

J is TRBJ2-7 and V is TRBV5-1; 9 nucleotides line up with TRBD2. Germline assignment: CDR1 SGHRS and CDR2 YFSETQ. Losses at the gene ends were 3 bases for V and 0 bases for J; bases not matched to a gene: 4. The CDR3 length is 15 residues. This CDR3 reads CASSSLSGSSYEQYF. CDR3 nucleotide sequence: TGCGCCAGCAGCTCGCTTAGCGGGAGCTCCTACGAGCAGTACTTC.

The rearrangement uses TRBV2 and TRBJ2-7; 8 positions agree with TRBD1. There are 12 residues in the CDR3. Germline trimming cut 8 bases from V and 3 bases from J; bases unmatched to any gene: 3. The germline CDR1 and CDR2 sequences are SNHLY and FYNNEI. The CDR3 sequence is CASGQGIYEQYF. The CDR3 DNA is TGTGCCAGCGGACAGGGAATCTACGAGCAGTACTTC.

The chain links TRBV29-1 to TRBJ1-5, with 11 bases matching TRBD1. V was pared by 6 bases and J by 5 bases, with 6 bases of the junction left unmatched. CDR1 is SQVTM, CDR2 ANQGSEA, per germline. The CDR3 has 14 amino acids. The CDR3 loop reads CSVKVGQGDQPQHF. The CDR3, as DNA: TGCAGCGTGAAGGTGGGACAGGGGGATCAGCCCCAGCATTTT.

This clone was seen more than once but under ten times. V is TRBV18 and J is TRBJ2-7; 7 nucleotides line up with TRBD2. This CDR3 has 14 amino acids. CDR1 KGHSH and CDR2 LQKENI come from the germline V gene. J gave up 2 bases and V 6 bases, and 7 bases lay outside the gene matches. The CDR3 reads CASSPGAGTYEQYF. The CDR3 DNA reads as TGTGCCAGCTCTCCCGGAGCGGGGACCTACGAGCAGTACTTC.

This rearrangement joins TRBV5-1 to TRBJ1-6, with TRBD1 identical over 7 bases. Germline V lookup: CDR1 SGHRS, CDR2 YFSETQ. CDR3 size: 13 residues. V trimming: 7 bases; J trimming: 7 bases; junction bases outside the gene matches: 5. The CDR3 region has the DNA TGCGCCAGCTTCCGGGACAGAAATTCACCCCTCCACTTT. Translation: CASFRDRNSPLHF.

The CDR3 loop reads CASSSGVSSYNEQFF. The DNA for the CDR3 is TGTGCCAGCAGTTCGGGGGTCAGCTCCTACAATGAGCAGTTCTTC. This sequence joins TRBV6-5 and TRBJ2-1; weak D call: TRBD2 (6 bases). CDR3 size: 15 residues. Trimming took 4 bases from V and 0 from J, leaving 10 bases between them. CDR1 MNHEY and CDR2 SVGAGI come from the germline V gene.

The V and J genes are TRBV6-5 and TRBJ2-3, with 8 bases fitting TRBD1. CDR1 and CDR2 (germline): MNHEY, SVGAGI. Losses at the gene ends were 10 bases for V and 3 bases for J; bases not matched to a gene: 6. This CDR3 contains 13 residues. This CDR3 reads CATRTGWTDTQYF. The CDR3 coding sequence is TGTGCCACCAGGACAGGGTGGACAGATACGCAGTATTTT.

The CDR3 loop reads CASSPPSAGGREQYF. The CDR3 bases are TGTGCCAGCTCACCACCGAGTGCGGGGGGTAGGGAGCAGTACTTC. The chain is built from TRBV18 and TRBJ2-7, with TRBD2 identical over 8 bases. V lost 0 bases to trimming and J lost 7 bases; unmatched junction nucleotides: 8. Germline CDR1 is KGHSH and CDR2 is LQKENI. The CDR3 is 15 residues long. The entire variable domain, with the rest obtained from reference TRBV18 and TRBJ2-7, is as follows: NAGVMQNPRHLVRRRGQEARLRCSPMKGHSHVYWYRQLPEEGLKFMVYLQKENIIDESGMPKERFSAEFPKEGPSILRIQQVVRGDSAAYFCASSPPSAGGREQYFGPGTRLTVT.

The CDR3 loop is CSVRTSGETQYF. CDR3 sequence (DNA): TGCAGCGTACGGACTAGCGGAGAGACCCAGTACTTC. The rearrangement uses TRBV29-1 and TRBJ2-5; 10 bases align to TRBD2. V lost 6 bases and J lost 4; bases outside the gene matches: 2. The germline V gene encodes CDR1 SQVTM and CDR2 ANQGSEA. CDR3 length: 12 residues.

This chain connects TRBV9 to TRBJ2-3; D not resolved. The CDR3 has 13 amino acids. Germline lookup yields CDR1 SGDLS and CDR2 YYNGEE. Between the trimmed V and J ends, which lost 5 bases and 0 bases, there was a span of 7 bases. CDR3 sequence: CASSLTSTDTQYF. The DNA of the CDR3 is TGTGCCAGCAGTTTAACTAGCACAGATACGCAGTATTTT.